This T cell receptor (beta chain) was identified during a study of cytomegalovirus exposure and HLA in healthy donors. Study-wide results and caveats: Later analysis demonstrated an association between a missense DCLRE1C variant and TCR beta V- and J-gene trimming. Among TCR beta chains, those listed as cytomegalovirus-associated numbered around 160. With high specificity and sensitivity, the classifier reportedly diagnosed cytomegalovirus status.

The PCR ran on 60 Vbeta and 13 Jbeta primers. Profiled with immunoSEQ multiplex PCR; TCRdb holds only in-frame clones, not every one. The sample holds more than 90,000 clones, 69% seen once. While unrecorded immune exposures were likely, the donors were nominally healthy when sampled. Germline CDR1 is SGHRS and CDR2 is YFSETQ. This CDR3 is 13 amino acids long. V was shortened by 4 bases and J by 5 bases, with 12 bases between the two germline ends. With respect to this clone: As yet, its antigen is unknown.

Sequenced: PBMCs. This chain uses TRBV5-1 with TRBJ1-1; perhaps TRBD1 as D (6 bases). The sequence derives from a man in his fifties in good health and CMV-seronegative. The CDR3 region is CASSQQGNTEAFF. The DNA for the CDR3 is TGCGCCAGCAGCCAGCAGGGGAATACTGAAGCTTTCTTT. The full variable domain, with the rest looked up from reference TRBV5-1 and TRBJ1-1, is KAGVTQTPRYLIKTRGQQVTLSCSPISGHRSVSWYQQTPGQGLQFLFEYFSETQRNKGNFPGRFSGRQFSNSRSEMNVSTLELGDSALYLCASSQQGNTEAFFGQGTRLTVV.